Below are 30 T cell receptor beta chains sequenced from a single sample in a study of blood T cell repertoires in COVID-19. Assay used: immunoSEQ multiplex PCR; TCRdb lists only in-frame clones, some missing. The sample records around 100,000 clones, around four fifths being singletons. Source material: peripheral blood. These receptors were taken from a man aged 45 to 65 with active or convalescent COVID-19.

The chain links TRBV7-3 to TRBJ2-2; 7 nucleotides line up with TRBD2. The CDR3 sequence is 16 residues long. CDR1 and CDR2 from the germline V gene are SGHTA and FQGTGA. V lost 5 bases and J lost 2; bases outside the gene matches: 8. The CDR3 nucleotides read TGTGCCAGCAGCCCTCCCGGGACTACTAACACCGGGGAGCTGTTTTTT. As protein: CASSPPGTTNTGELFF.

V usage is TRBV29-1 and J usage is TRBJ1-3, with TRBD1 identical over 7 bases. Germline CDR1 and CDR2: SQVTM and ANQGSEA. The CDR3 has 13 residues. Germline trimming cut 6 bases from V and 2 bases from J; bases unmatched to any gene: 4. CDR3 protein: CSVQTGTGNTIYF. The CDR3 DNA follows: TGCAGCGTCCAGACAGGGACTGGAAACACCATATATTTT.

The CDR3 DNA reads as TGTGCCACCAGTGATCAGGACAGGACCACAGATACGCAGTATTTT. Translation: CATSDQDRTTDTQYF. The J gene is TRBJ2-3, the V gene TRBV24-1, with 7 bases fitting TRBD1. The ends lost 3 bases at V and 2 bases at J; junction bases unmatched: 4. CDR1 is KGHDR, CDR2 SFDVKD, per germline. The CDR3 runs to 15 residues.

The chain employs TRBV5-1 and TRBJ2-7, with 12 bases identical to TRBD1. CDR1 and CDR2 from the germline V gene are SGHRS and YFSETQ. J lost 6 bases, V lost 3 bases, and 4 bases had no gene match. The CDR3 covers 14 residues. CDR3 DNA: TGCGCCAGCAGCTCCCGGGACAGGGGGCGCGAGCAGTACTTC. This sequence encodes CASSSRDRGREQYF.

This chain uses TRBV12-3 or TRBV12-4 with TRBJ1-2, with 7 bases that match TRBD1. The length of the CDR3 is 13 residues. V was pared by 8 bases and J by 4 bases, with 7 bases of the junction left unmatched. In nucleotides, the CDR3 is TGTGCCAGCTCAGGGGGTTGGATCTATGGCTACACCTTC. It encodes CASSGGWIYGYTF.

The chain joins TRBV7-2 to TRBJ1-4; no firm D call. Germline lookup yields CDR1 SGHTA and CDR2 FQGNSA. V lost 7 bases, J lost 4 bases, and 13 bases lay in between. CDR3 size: 14 residues. The chain's CDR3 is CASTLGVFNEKLFF. CDR3 DNA sequence: TGTGCCAGCACCCTCGGTGTGTTTAATGAAAAACTGTTTTTT.

This chain joins TRBV11-1 and TRBJ2-5; 7 bases map to TRBD1. Germline values: CDR1 SGHAT, CDR2 FQDESV (reference sequence). V lost 5 bases to trimming and J lost 5 bases; unmatched junction nucleotides: 5. CDR3 length: 13 residues. The CDR3: CASSRGLGETQYF. The CDR3 nucleotides read TGTGCCAGCAGCAGGGGGCTGGGGGAGACCCAGTACTTC.

This rearrangement joins TRBV2 to TRBJ2-5; possibly TRBD1 for D (6 bases). Trimming pared 9 bases from V and 5 bases from J, leaving 16 bases between. CDR1 and CDR2 (germline): SNHLY, FYNNEI. This CDR3 is 13 amino acids long. CDR3 DNA sequence: TGTGCCAGTAAGGGGGATCCGCGGGAGACCCAGTACTTC. This encodes CASKGDPRETQYF.

The sample holds a few counts of this clone. The chain has TRBV7-3 and TRBJ1-3; D is unresolved. The V and J ends lost 5 bases and 2 bases respectively, with 7 bases between them. CDR1 is SGHTA, CDR2 FQGTGA, per germline. This CDR3 spans 13 amino acids. CDR3 bases: TGTGCCAGCAGCCCGGGTCCTGGAAACACCATATATTTT. This sequence encodes CASSPGPGNTIYF. Complete variable domain (other parts from reference TRBV7-3 and TRBJ1-3): GAGVSQTPSNKVTEKGKYVELRCDPISGHTALYWYRQSLGQGPEFLIYFQGTGAADDSGLPNDRFFAVRPEGSVSTLKIQRTERGDSAVYLCASSPGPGNTIYFGEGSWLTVV.

This clone was observed a few times. The rearrangement joins TRBV3-1 (or the pseudogene TRBV3-2) to TRBJ2-5; 8 nucleotides agree with TRBD1. There are 15 residues in the CDR3. Germline lookup yields CDR1 LGHDT and CDR2 YNNKEL (reference sequence). The V gene end was trimmed by 1 base and the J gene end by 5 bases; junction bases not matched to a gene: 6. CDR3 in amino acids: CASSQGTGLYETQYF. CDR3 nucleotide sequence: TGTGCCAGCAGCCAAGGGACAGGGTTGTACGAGACCCAGTACTTC.

This clone has more than one count but fewer than ten. The J gene is TRBJ2-5, the V gene TRBV3-1 (or the pseudogene TRBV3-2); 7 positions match TRBD1. Germline lookup yields CDR1 LGHDT and CDR2 YNNKEL (reference sequence). The CDR3 is 15 residues long. The V segment lost 7 bases and the J segment 2 bases; nucleotides outside the gene matches: 10. CDR3 coding DNA: TGTGCCAGCACCCGACAGGGTGGTGAACAAGAGACCCAGTACTTC. Translating it yields CASTRQGGEQETQYF.

This clone was seen just once. The chain carries TRBV5-1 and TRBJ2-7; possibly TRBD1 for D (6 bases). Trimming cost V 0 bases and J 6 bases, with 16 bases left between them. Germline V gene sequence: CDR1 SGHRS, CDR2 YFSETQ. The length of the CDR3 is 15 residues. CDR3 DNA sequence: TGCGCCAGCAGCTTGGATTTCGTGGGGGCGGGCGAGCAGTACTTC. Translated: CASSLDFVGAGEQYF.

The chain combines TRBV5-1 with TRBJ1-2; TRBD1 aligns across 7 bases. CDR1 SGHRS and CDR2 YFSETQ come from the germline V gene. V was pared by 2 bases and J by 2 bases, with 3 bases of the junction left unmatched. CDR3 length: 14 residues. The CDR3: CASSLLQGNYGYTF. The DNA for the CDR3 is TGCGCCAGCAGCTTACTACAGGGGAACTATGGCTACACCTTC. The full variable domain, with the rest looked up from reference TRBV5-1 and TRBJ1-2, is KAGVTQTPRYLIKTRGQQVTLSCSPISGHRSVSWYQQTPGQGLQFLFEYFSETQRNKGNFPGRFSGRQFSNSRSEMNVSTLELGDSALYLCASSLLQGNYGYTFGSGTRLTVV.

The genes are TRBV24-1 and TRBJ2-1, with 8 nucleotides matching TRBD2. Germline V gene lookup returns CDR1 KGHDR and CDR2 SFDVKD. Losses at the gene ends were 3 bases for V and 8 bases for J; bases not matched to a gene: 17. The CDR3 runs 18 residues. For the CDR3, the DNA is TGTGCCACCAGTGATCCTGGGGTAGCGGGAACGCAGGGGTATGAGCAGTTCTTC. It specifies CATSDPGVAGTQGYEQFF.

DNA of the CDR3: TGTGCCAGTAGTATAGTGACAGGGGTAGGTCCAGATACGCAGTATTTT. As protein: CASSIVTGVGPDTQYF. V is TRBV19 and J is TRBJ2-3; 8 bases fit TRBD1. This CDR3 contains 16 residues. CDR1 and CDR2 (germline): LNHDA, SQIVND (reference sequence). The ends lost 1 base at V and 4 bases at J; junction bases unmatched: 7.

This clone is a singleton in its sample. J is TRBJ2-7 and V is TRBV5-1; possibly TRBD2 for D (6 bases). V dropped 6 bases and J dropped 1 base, with 17 bases sitting between them. Per germline, CDR1 SGHRS and CDR2 YFSETQ. The CDR3 has 15 amino acids. CDR3 protein: CASTGGLSLSYEQYF. CDR3 bases: TGCGCCAGCACTGGAGGACTATCTCTTTCCTACGAGCAGTACTTC.

This sequence joins TRBV4-2 and TRBJ2-7, with 9 bases lining up with TRBD1. Germline V gene sequence: CDR1 LGHNA, CDR2 YNFKEQ. With V trimmed by 1 base and J by 3 bases, 4 bases remained unmatched. The CDR3 loop spans 15 amino acids. CDR3 sequence reads: CASSQVGTGLYEQYF. The CDR3 DNA is TGTGCCAGCAGCCAAGTTGGGACAGGGCTCTACGAGCAGTACTTC.

The chain carries TRBV19 and TRBJ1-1; 7 bases match TRBD1. V gave up 4 bases and J gave up 5 bases; unmatched junction bases: 7. Germline lookup yields CDR1 LNHDA and CDR2 SQIVND (reference sequence). CDR3 length: 14 residues. CDR3 DNA sequence: TGTGCCAGTAGTAAGAACAGGGGTTCAACTGAAGCTTTCTTT. It encodes CASSKNRGSTEAFF.

The V gene is TRBV2, the J gene TRBJ1-2; possible D gene TRBD1, 6 bases. CDR3 length equals 14 residues. The V end was cut by 4 bases, the J end by 8 bases, with 17 bases between. The germline V gene has CDR1 SNHLY and CDR2 FYNNEI. CDR3 amino acids: CASSVPTGTGGYTF. CDR3 DNA sequence: TGTGCCAGCAGTGTCCCGACGGGTACAGGGGGCTACACCTTC.

CDR3 sequence reads: CASSEDQGANEQFF. The DNA of the CDR3 is TGTGCCAGCAGTGAAGATCAGGGTGCCAATGAGCAGTTCTTC. The V call is TRBV2, the J call TRBJ2-1; maybe TRBD1 (5 bases). Germline V gene sequence: CDR1 SNHLY, CDR2 FYNNEI. With 1 base removed from V and 6 bases from J, the gap between germline ends came to 10 bases. The CDR3 length is 14 residues.

This rearrangement joins TRBV10-1 to TRBJ2-7; D is unclear. Per germline, CDR1 WNHNN and CDR2 SYGVQD (reference sequence). The CDR3 runs 13 residues. Deletions cut 2 bases from V and 0 bases from J, with 5 bases between. CDR3 nucleotides: TGCGCCAGCAGTGAGGACACCTCCTACGAGCAGTACTTC. Encoded protein: CASSEDTSYEQYF.

The CDR3 loop reads CASRGGPGELFF. The CDR3 region has the DNA TGTGCCAGCAGGGGGGGGCCCGGGGAGCTGTTTTTT. The chain combines TRBV6-5 with TRBJ2-2; a possible D gene is TRBD2 (7 bases). The length of the CDR3 is 12 residues. CDR1 and CDR2 from the germline V gene are MNHEY and SVGAGI. Trimming stripped 6 bases from V and 6 bases from J, with 8 bases between.

The chain uses TRBV5-1 and TRBJ2-5; 12 positions agree with TRBD2. This CDR3 has 17 amino acids. Germline V gene sequence: CDR1 SGHRS, CDR2 YFSETQ. V trimming: 0 bases; J trimming: 2 bases; junction bases outside the gene matches: 5. The CDR3 nucleotides are TGCGCCAGCAGCTTGGTCGGGACTAGCGGGTTACAAGAGACCCAGTACTTC. Translation gives CASSLVGTSGLQETQYF.

The chain has TRBV5-1 and TRBJ2-1, with TRBD2 identical over 11 bases. Germline CDR1 reads SGHRS; CDR2 reads YFSETQ. The CDR3 totals 13 residues. Germline trimming cut 4 bases from V and 14 bases from J; bases unmatched to any gene: 8. The CDR3 bases are TGCGCCAGCAGCGAACAACTAGCGGGAGCTGAGTTCTTC. It is translated as CASSEQLAGAEFF.

In nucleotides, the CDR3 is TGTGCCAGCAGCTTAAGCCAGCAAGAGACCCAGTACTTC. It yields the protein CASSLSQQETQYF. The chain employs TRBV7-3 and TRBJ2-5, with D unclear. V was clipped by 1 base and J by 2 bases, with 5 bases between them. Germline CDR1 is SGHTA and CDR2 is FQGTGA. This CDR3 has 13 amino acids.

The V call is TRBV5-6, the J call TRBJ1-2; D perhaps matches TRBD1 (5 bases). Germline V gene lookup returns CDR1 SGHDT and CDR2 YYEEEE. Trimming shortened V by 0 bases and J by 7 bases, and 10 bases separated the two germline ends. This CDR3 is built from 13 residues. The CDR3 DNA follows: TGTGCCAGCAGCTTGGTTGCAGGGTCTGGCTACACCTTC. Amino acid sequence: CASSLVAGSGYTF.

This chain links TRBV4-1 with TRBJ1-4; a weak D match, TRBD1 (6 bases). The V end was cut by 3 bases, the J end by 4 bases, with 15 bases between. Germline CDR1 MGHRA, CDR2 YSYEKL. The CDR3 runs to 16 residues. The CDR3 nucleotides are TGCGCCAGCAGCCAGCACCAGGGGACGCGTAATGAAAAACTGTTTTTT. It translates to CASSQHQGTRNEKLFF.

The chain employs TRBV19 and TRBJ2-7; the match to TRBD1 covers 7 bases. Germline assignment: CDR1 LNHDA and CDR2 SQIVND (reference sequence). The CDR3 extends over 14 amino acids. The V and J ends lost 9 bases and 2 bases, in that order; junction bases with no gene match: 10. This CDR3 is CASAGPGQPYEQYF. CDR3 coding DNA: TGTGCCAGCGCCGGCCCGGGACAGCCCTACGAGCAGTACTTC.

The sample holds one count of this clone. The chain employs TRBV3-1 (or the pseudogene TRBV3-2) and TRBJ2-7; a possible D gene is TRBD2 (5 bases). This CDR3 comprises 15 residues. Germline loops: CDR1 LGHDT, CDR2 YNNKEL (reference sequence). Trimming stripped 4 bases from V and 0 bases from J, with 13 bases between. The CDR3, as DNA: TGTGCCAGCAGCCCCCTTCCAGCGGCCTCCTACGAGCAGTACTTC. This gives the protein CASSPLPAASYEQYF.

This chain connects TRBV5-1 to TRBJ1-1, with TRBD1 matching over 10 bases. From germline, CDR1 is SGHRS and CDR2 YFSETQ. The ends lost 4 bases at V and 4 bases at J; junction bases unmatched: 10. The CDR3 runs 16 residues. The CDR3 is CASSARDRGMATEAFF. CDR3 DNA: TGCGCCAGCAGCGCCCGGGACAGGGGTATGGCCACTGAAGCTTTCTTT.